These 30 T cell receptor beta chains came from one sample sequenced in a study of shared clonotypes between healthy human individuals. This table comes from immunoSEQ multiplex PCR, and its TCRdb copy is limited to in-frame clones, with some not included. The sample contains some 1.5 million clones, 96% of which appear only once. Source material: naive CD4+ T cells sorted from blood. The subset here: CD45RA+ positively selected. The receptors stem from a man younger than 40 in good health.

V and J are TRBV18 and TRBJ2-3; 8 bases fit TRBD2. Germline loops: CDR1 KGHSH, CDR2 LQKENI. The CDR3 loop spans 14 amino acids. The ends lost 4 bases at V and 2 bases at J; junction bases unmatched: 2. The CDR3: CASSQAGVTDTQYF. The CDR3, as DNA: TGTGCCAGCTCACAAGCGGGAGTCACAGATACGCAGTATTTT.

V usage is TRBV6-1 and J usage is TRBJ2-5, with D uncertain. The V end lost 7 bases, the J end lost 0 bases, and 9 bases lay between the germline ends. The germline CDR1 and CDR2 sequences are MNHNS and SASEGT. The CDR3 contains 13 residues. DNA for the CDR3: TGTGCCAGCACGAGTGGATACCAAGAGACCCAGTACTTC. This codes for CASTSGYQETQYF.

The rearrangement joins TRBV10-3 to TRBJ2-1; TRBD2 agrees at 8 bases. The J segment lost 10 bases and the V segment lost 6 bases, leaving 14 bases of the junction unmatched. This CDR3 is built from 15 residues. The germline gives CDR1 ENHRY, CDR2 SYGVKD. DNA for the CDR3: TGTGCCATCAGATCCGAACTAGCGGCCGCGGTAGAGCAGTTCTTC. Translated, it gives CAIRSELAAAVEQFF.

The chain uses TRBV20-1 and TRBJ1-3, with D hard to call. Between the trimmed V and J ends, which lost 5 bases and 4 bases, there was a span of 6 bases. CDR3 length: 11 residues. Per germline, CDR1 DFQATT and CDR2 SNEGSKA (reference sequence). The CDR3 sequence: CSAPLGNTIYF. CDR3 bases: TGCAGTGCTCCGCTCGGAAACACCATATATTTT.

The rearrangement uses TRBV28 and TRBJ1-1; no clear D gene. The ends were cut back, 2 bases at V and 0 bases at J, with 7 bases in the middle. CDR1 is MDHEN, CDR2 SYDVKM, per germline. The CDR3 totals 14 residues. The CDR3 region has the DNA TGTGCCAGCAGTTTAGCCCAACTGAACACTGAAGCTTTCTTT. Protein product: CASSLAQLNTEAFF. Full variable domain (outside the CDR3, taken from reference TRBV28 and TRBJ1-1): DVKVTQSSRYLVKRTGEKVFLECVQDMDHENMFWYRQDPGLGLRLIYFSYDVKMKEKGDIPEGYSVSREKKERFSLILESASTNQTSMYLCASSLAQLNTEAFFGQGTRLTVV.

The gene calls are TRBV7-3 and TRBJ2-2; 7 nucleotides match TRBD1. This CDR3 region has 14 residues. CDR1 is SGHTA, CDR2 FQGTGA, per germline. J gave up 7 bases and V 0 bases, and 2 bases lay outside the gene matches. CDR3 sequence: CASSLTGTVGELFF. The CDR3 DNA reads TGTGCCAGCAGCTTAACCGGGACAGTCGGGGAGCTGTTTTTT.

This rearrangement joins TRBV4-1 to TRBJ2-7; possible D gene TRBD2, 6 bases. CDR1 is MGHRA, CDR2 YSYEKL, per germline. The CDR3 length is 16 residues. Trimming removed 3 bases from V and 2 bases from J, with 17 bases in between. The CDR3 here is CASSQGRGRTTYEQYF. In DNA, the CDR3 is TGCGCCAGCAGCCAGGGGCGGGGCAGGACCACCTACGAGCAGTACTTC.

The CDR3 nucleotides are TGTGCCAGCAGCTTGGTTATGGGCGAGCAGTACTTC. Translation: CASSLVMGEQYF. V is TRBV5-4 and J is TRBJ2-7; D not certain. From germline, CDR1 is SGHNT and CDR2 YYREEE (reference sequence). This CDR3 has 12 residues. Trimming pared 0 bases from V and 6 bases from J, leaving 7 bases between.

The V gene is TRBV4-3, the J gene TRBJ2-1, with D possibly being TRBD1 (6 bases). The CDR3 is 17 amino acids. Trimming took off 0 bases at V and 4 bases at J, with 16 bases between the two ends. In germline, CDR1 is LGHNA, CDR2 YSLEER. The CDR3 loop reads CASSQDSAGAGYNEQFF. CDR3 bases: TGCGCCAGCAGCCAAGATTCTGCAGGGGCAGGGTACAATGAGCAGTTCTTC.

In regard to this clone: A junction boundary mismatches the germline segment, possibly from a read error. This chain links TRBV4-2 with TRBJ1-1; D remains ambiguous. The CDR3 extends over 16 amino acids. CDR1 is LGHNA and CDR2 is YNFKEQ in the germline V gene. CDR3 bases: TGTGCCAGCAGTCAAGCGGCCCTTCGGGGAAACACTGAAGCTTTCTTT. This sequence encodes CASSQAALRGNTEAFF.

This sequence joins TRBV19 and TRBJ2-5; TRBD1 might be the D (5 bases). The CDR3 has 16 amino acids. CDR1 is LNHDA, CDR2 SQIVND, per germline (reference sequence). The V gene lost 5 bases and the J gene lost 6 bases, with 22 bases spanning the gap. CDR3 bases: TGTGCCAGTAGTTTAAATCCCCCCTCAGGGCGGAAGACCCAGTACTTC. Translated, it gives CASSLNPPSGRKTQYF.

The chain uses TRBV5-6 and TRBJ2-2, with a tentative D call TRBD2 (5 bases). V was shortened by 4 bases and J by 7 bases, with 8 bases between the two germline ends. Germline loops: CDR1 SGHDT, CDR2 YYEEEE. This CDR3 has 12 amino acids. The CDR3 is CASSPDYGELFF. CDR3 nucleotide sequence: TGTGCCAGCAGCCCTGACTACGGGGAGCTGTTTTTT.

The chain links TRBV7-3 to TRBJ2-7; 11 nucleotides match TRBD2. Germline CDR1 reads SGHTA; CDR2 reads FQGTGA. The CDR3 length is 18 residues. The V gene end was trimmed by 2 bases and the J gene end by 0 bases; junction bases not matched to a gene: 9. CDR3 sequence reads: CASSLQGSGRAYSYEQYF. The CDR3 DNA sequence: TGTGCCAGCAGCTTACAAGGTAGCGGGAGGGCCTACTCCTACGAGCAGTACTTC.

This rearrangement joins TRBV13 to TRBJ2-1, with 9 bases fitting TRBD2. The CDR3 has 17 residues. V lost 5 bases and J lost 3; bases outside the gene matches: 11. CDR1 and CDR2 from the germline V gene are PRHDT and FYEKMQ (reference sequence). CDR3 sequence reads: CASSLTMLAGYYNEQFF. The CDR3, as DNA: TGTGCCAGCAGCCTAACCATGCTAGCGGGGTACTACAATGAGCAGTTCTTC.

The chain has TRBV10-3 and TRBJ2-1, with 9 bases aligning to TRBD2. V lost 3 bases and J lost 4; bases outside the gene matches: 10. The CDR3 length is 17 residues. Per germline, CDR1 ENHRY and CDR2 SYGVKD. CDR3 sequence: CAISDPHSGSPYNEQFF. DNA of the CDR3: TGTGCCATCAGTGATCCCCATAGCGGGAGCCCATACAATGAGCAGTTCTTC.

The genes are TRBV7-9 and TRBJ1-3; 8 bases agree with TRBD1. The germline CDR1 and CDR2 sequences are SEHNR and FQNEAQ (reference sequence). The V segment lost 4 bases and the J segment 0 bases; nucleotides outside the gene matches: 2. The CDR3 is made up of 15 amino acids. CDR3 loop: CASSWGQVSGNTIYF. The CDR3 DNA reads as TGTGCCAGCAGCTGGGGACAGGTCTCTGGAAACACCATATATTTT.

The chain has TRBV5-1 and TRBJ1-1, with D hard to call. The CDR3 is made up of 13 amino acids. Looked up from germline, CDR1 is SGHRS and CDR2 is YFSETQ. Trimming cost V 6 bases and J 3 bases, with 12 bases left between them. This CDR3 is CASTSDGYTEAFF. For the CDR3, the DNA is TGCGCCAGCACATCGGATGGGTACACTGAAGCTTTCTTT.

The table lists this clone with a count of one. The chain uses TRBV25-1 and TRBJ2-7, with no clear D. Trimming stripped 6 bases from V and 3 bases from J, with 21 bases between. The CDR3 length is 16 residues. Germline assignment: CDR1 MGHDK and CDR2 SYGVNS. In nucleotides, the CDR3 is TGTGCCAGCAGCTCTCTACTTTCCGGACCACACTACGAGCAGTACTTC. Amino acid sequence: CASSSLLSGPHYEQYF.

The rearrangement links TRBV11-2 to TRBJ1-5; no clear D gene. CDR1 and CDR2 from the germline V gene are SGHAT and FQNNGV. V was shortened by 0 bases and J by 1 base, with 7 bases between the two germline ends. The CDR3 extends over 15 amino acids. The CDR3 nucleotides read TGTGCCAGCAGCTTAGATGGGCAGAGCAATCAGCCCCAGCATTTT. It codes for CASSLDGQSNQPQHF.

J is TRBJ1-4 and V is TRBV28, with no clear D. The CDR3 loop spans 14 amino acids. Trimming stripped 5 bases from V and 5 bases from J, with 12 bases between. Per the germline V gene, CDR1 is MDHEN and CDR2 is SYDVKM. The CDR3 region is CASSLRRFNEKLFF. In DNA form, the CDR3 reads TGTGCCAGCAGTCTCCGGCGCTTCAATGAAAAACTGTTTTTT.

The chain combines TRBV4-2 with TRBJ2-2; the match to TRBD2 covers 12 bases. Germline V gives CDR1 LGHNA, CDR2 YNFKEQ. The J segment lost 1 base and the V segment lost 4 bases, leaving 7 bases of the junction unmatched. The CDR3 covers 18 residues. The CDR3 here is CASSPSTSGSWNTGELFF. CDR3 DNA sequence: TGTGCCAGCAGCCCCTCGACTAGCGGGAGTTGGAACACCGGGGAGCTGTTTTTT.

The gene calls are TRBV25-1 and TRBJ2-7; 15 nucleotides match TRBD2. Trimming removed 8 bases from V and 6 bases from J; junction bases left unmatched: 8. CDR3 length: 15 residues. Germline-derived CDR1 and CDR2 are MGHDK and SYGVNS. CDR3 loop: CASQQRTSGRGEQYF. The CDR3 coding sequence is TGTGCCAGCCAACAAAGGACTAGCGGGAGGGGCGAGCAGTACTTC.

Written as DNA, the CDR3 is TGTGCCAGCTCCCCCCTGCCGGGGAGCCAGCCCCAGCATTTT. This sequence encodes CASSPLPGSQPQHF. The V call is TRBV18, the J call TRBJ1-5; no reliable D call. Trimming stripped 6 bases from V and 7 bases from J, with 16 bases between. CDR1 is KGHSH, CDR2 LQKENI, per germline. The CDR3 has 14 amino acids.

This clone appeared a single time. The V and J genes are TRBV27 and TRBJ2-7; 12 nucleotides line up with TRBD2. Germline V gene data show CDR1 as MNHEY and CDR2 as SMNVEV (reference sequence). The CDR3 runs 13 residues. Trimming at V came to 7 bases and at J to 5 bases, leaving 3 bases not matched to a gene. The DNA of the CDR3 is TGTGCCAGCAAGACTAGCGGGAGCAACGAGCAGTACTTC. This codes for CASKTSGSNEQYF.

This clone was observed a single time. The chain couples TRBV5-5 to TRBJ2-1; D gene uncertain. CDR3 length: 13 residues. Between the trimmed V and J ends, which lost 5 bases and 12 bases, there was a span of 18 bases. Germline V gene sequence: CDR1 SGHKS, CDR2 YYEKEE (reference sequence). The CDR3 DNA sequence: TGTGCCAGCAGGCCCCCGGTTTCCCCGTGGCAGTTCTTC. It codes for CASRPPVSPWQFF. The full variable domain, its missing parts supplied by reference TRBV5-5 and TRBJ2-1, is DAGVTQSPTHLIKTRGQQVTLRCSPISGHKSVSWYQQVLGQGPQFIFQYYEKEERGRGNFPDRFSARQFPNYSSELNVNALLLGDSALYLCASRPPVSPWQFFGPGTRLTVL.

The chain joins TRBV5-1 to TRBJ2-1; D assignment may be TRBD1 or TRBD2 (6 bases each). V was cut by 4 bases and J by 0 bases, with 23 bases left in between. The CDR3 totals 19 residues. Germline V lookup: CDR1 SGHRS, CDR2 YFSETQ. CDR3 in amino acids: CASSQSSFLGGSSYNEQFF. The CDR3 nucleotides are TGCGCCAGCAGCCAGTCCTCTTTTTTAGGGGGGAGCTCCTACAATGAGCAGTTCTTC.

The table lists this clone with a count of one. J is TRBJ2-7 and V is TRBV30, with 8 bases that match TRBD1. V gave up 1 base and J gave up 6 bases; unmatched junction bases: 14. Germline loops: CDR1 GTSNPN, CDR2 SVGIG (reference sequence). This CDR3 spans 16 amino acids. The chain's CDR3 is CAWSGRKDRVSGEQYF. In DNA form, the CDR3 reads TGTGCCTGGAGTGGACGGAAGGACAGGGTTAGCGGCGAGCAGTACTTC.

The V gene is TRBV6-6, the J gene TRBJ1-6; D might be TRBD1 (6 bases). Germline CDR1 MNHNY, CDR2 SVGAGI (reference sequence). With 6 bases removed from V and 8 bases from J, the gap between germline ends came to 14 bases. The length of the CDR3 is 14 residues. CDR3 nucleotides: TGTGCCAGCAGCGAACAGGGTATGCATTCACCCCTCCACTTT. Translating it yields CASSEQGMHSPLHF.

The J gene is TRBJ2-1, the V gene TRBV14; 11 bases map to TRBD2. The CDR3 sequence is 16 residues long. The V segment lost 6 bases and the J segment 0 bases; nucleotides outside the gene matches: 4. CDR1 is SGHDN and CDR2 is FVKESK in the germline V gene. CDR3 region: CASRTSGSHSYNEQFF. Written as DNA, the CDR3 is TGTGCCAGCAGAACTAGCGGGAGTCACTCCTACAATGAGCAGTTCTTC.

V and J are TRBV19 and TRBJ1-2; D uncertain. V dropped 4 bases and J dropped 8 bases, with 14 bases sitting between them. The CDR3 is made up of 13 amino acids. Germline loops: CDR1 LNHDA, CDR2 SQIVND (reference sequence). The CDR3 nucleotides are TGTGCCAGTAGTACCAGCCGAGTTCAAGGCTACACCTTC. Protein sequence: CASSTSRVQGYTF.